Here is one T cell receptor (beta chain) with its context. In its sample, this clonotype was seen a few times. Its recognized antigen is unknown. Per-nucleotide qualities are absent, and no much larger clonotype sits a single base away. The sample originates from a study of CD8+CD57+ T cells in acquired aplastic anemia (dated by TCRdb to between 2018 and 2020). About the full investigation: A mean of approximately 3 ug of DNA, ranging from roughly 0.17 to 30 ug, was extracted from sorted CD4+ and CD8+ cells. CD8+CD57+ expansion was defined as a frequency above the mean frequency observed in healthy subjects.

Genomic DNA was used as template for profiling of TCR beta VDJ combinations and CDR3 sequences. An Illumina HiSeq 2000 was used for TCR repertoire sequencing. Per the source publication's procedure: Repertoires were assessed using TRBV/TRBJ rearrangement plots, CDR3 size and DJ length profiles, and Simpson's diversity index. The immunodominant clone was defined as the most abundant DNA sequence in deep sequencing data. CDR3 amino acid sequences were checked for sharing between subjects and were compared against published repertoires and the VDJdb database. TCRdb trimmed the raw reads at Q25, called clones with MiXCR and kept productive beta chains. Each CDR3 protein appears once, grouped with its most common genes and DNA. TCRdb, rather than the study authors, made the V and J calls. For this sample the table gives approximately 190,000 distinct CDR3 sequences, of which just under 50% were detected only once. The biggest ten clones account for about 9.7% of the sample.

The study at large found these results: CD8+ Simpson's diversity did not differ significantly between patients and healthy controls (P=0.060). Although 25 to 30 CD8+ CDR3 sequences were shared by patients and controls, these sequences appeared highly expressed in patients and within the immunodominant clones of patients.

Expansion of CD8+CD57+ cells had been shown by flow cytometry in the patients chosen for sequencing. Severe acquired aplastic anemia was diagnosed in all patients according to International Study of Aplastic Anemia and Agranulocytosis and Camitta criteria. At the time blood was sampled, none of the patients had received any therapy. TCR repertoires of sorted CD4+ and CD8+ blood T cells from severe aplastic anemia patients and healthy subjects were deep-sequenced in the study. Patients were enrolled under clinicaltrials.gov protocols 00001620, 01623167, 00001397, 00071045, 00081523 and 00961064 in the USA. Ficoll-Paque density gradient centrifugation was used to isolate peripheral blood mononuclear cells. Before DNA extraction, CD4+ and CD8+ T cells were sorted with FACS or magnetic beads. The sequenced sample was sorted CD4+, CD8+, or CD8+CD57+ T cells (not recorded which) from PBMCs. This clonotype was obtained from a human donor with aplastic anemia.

The CDR3 region: CSAKTGGNSPLHF. The DNA sequence is as follows: TGCAGTGCCAAGACAGGGGGGAATTCACCCCTCCACTTT. The chain links TRBV20-1 with TRBJ1-6; a stretch of 9 junction bases matches TRBD1. The germline V end is reduced by 6 bases and the J end by 7 bases; junction bases left unmatched: 4. The CDR3, cysteine through phenylalanine, is 13 amino acids long. CDR3 DNA is the only sequence kept; it has 39 bases, read in frame from the first base. Based on the germline V gene (reference sequence), the CDR1 and CDR2 sequences are DFQATT and SNEGSKA.